This T cell receptor beta chain was identified during a study of blood T cell repertoires in COVID-19. TCRdb's copy holds only in-frame clones and misses some; the assay was immunoSEQ multiplex PCR. The sample lists hundreds of thousands of clones, around 87% occurring once. Germline CDR1 and CDR2: SGHTA and FQGNSA. With 5 bases removed from V and 4 bases from J, the gap between germline ends came to 17 bases. CDR3 length: 15 amino acids. The genes are TRBV7-2 and TRBJ2-5; D perhaps matches TRBD2 (5 bases). The sequencing sample was made of peripheral blood. The TCR originated in a middle-aged woman who had recovered from COVID-19. Here the CDR3 DNA reads TGTGCCAGCAGCCCCACGAGGGAAAGGCGAGAGACCCAGTACTTC. This encodes CASSPTRERRETQYF.